The rows below give T cell receptor beta chains drawn from one sample of a study of T-cell reconstitution after alpha-beta-depleted transplantation in children. In TCRdb, the PCR reads were re-called with MiXCR into one record per CDR3 protein. The sample consists of about 400,000 distinct CDR3 sequences, 15% to 20% of them appearing once. The specimen comprised PBMCs, mostly from graft donor cells, sampled 360 days after TCRalphabeta/CD19-depleted stem cell transplant. The receptors come from a boy in the first two years of life who had a stem cell transplant for Wiskott-Aldrich syndrome, so the T cells may come from the graft donor. The CDR3 runs from the conserved cysteine through the conserved F or W. The order of the fields is J gene, clone size, CDR3 length, V gene, D gene, CDR3 protein, CDR3 DNA. A D gene is named only where the DNA matches it firmly. Not every row has a clone size; where given, it reads once, few, many or a size class.

j_gene: TRBJ2-3; abundance: -; len: 17; v_gene: TRBV5-1; d_gene: -; CDR3aa: CASSLTTGGPLTDTQYF; CDR3nt: TGCGCCAGCAGCCTCACAACCGGAGGGCCATTGACAGATACGCAGTATTTT
j_gene: TRBJ2-3; abundance: few; len: 15; v_gene: TRBV7-2; d_gene: -; CDR3aa: CASSLRTTSTDTQYF; CDR3nt: TGTGCCAGCAGCTTGCGGACAACCAGCACAGATACGCAGTATTTT
j_gene: TRBJ2-1; abundance: -; len: 15; v_gene: TRBV6-2/TRBV6-3; d_gene: TRBD2; CDR3aa: CASSHGLAGRAEQFF; CDR3nt: TGTGCCAGCAGCCACGGACTAGCGGGACGTGCTGAGCAGTTCTTC
j_gene: TRBJ1-1; abundance: -; len: 14; v_gene: TRBV25-1; d_gene: -; CDR3aa: CASSEKAGSTEAFF; CDR3nt: TGTGCCAGCAGTGAAAAGGCGGGGAGCACTGAAGCTTTCTTT
j_gene: TRBJ2-1; abundance: once; len: 14; v_gene: TRBV10-3; d_gene: -; CDR3aa: CAISRTLKNNEQFF; CDR3nt: TGTGCCATCAGTCGGACATTGAAGAACAATGAGCAGTTCTTC
j_gene: TRBJ2-2; abundance: -; len: 15; v_gene: TRBV6-2/TRBV6-3; d_gene: TRBD2; CDR3aa: CASTPLAGNTGELFF; CDR3nt: TGTGCCAGCACCCCTTTAGCGGGGAACACCGGGGAGCTGTTTTTT
j_gene: TRBJ2-2; abundance: -; len: 10; v_gene: TRBV12-3/TRBV12-4; d_gene: -; CDR3aa: CASGAGELFF; CDR3nt: TGTGCCTCAGGGGCCGGGGAGCTGTTTTTT
j_gene: TRBJ2-1; abundance: few; len: 17; v_gene: TRBV15; d_gene: TRBD2; CDR3aa: CATSRGRLAVKYNEQFF; CDR3nt: TGTGCCACCAGCAGGGGTCGGCTAGCGGTTAAATACAATGAGCAGTTCTTC
j_gene: TRBJ2-2; abundance: -; len: 20; v_gene: TRBV24-1; d_gene: TRBD2; CDR3aa: CATSDPPGVAGGLAAGELFF; CDR3nt: TGTGCCACCAGTGATCCCCCAGGGGTAGCGGGAGGCCTGGCGGCCGGGGAGCTGTTTTTT
j_gene: TRBJ2-3; abundance: -; len: 16; v_gene: TRBV5-1; d_gene: -; CDR3aa: CASSFSRLVRTDTQYF; CDR3nt: TGCGCCAGCAGCTTCTCGAGACTAGTTCGTACAGATACGCAGTATTTT
j_gene: TRBJ2-7; abundance: -; len: 17; v_gene: TRBV19; d_gene: TRBD1; CDR3aa: CASSRSTGTARNYEQYF; CDR3nt: TGTGCCAGTAGCCGTTCAACCGGGACAGCGAGAAACTACGAGCAGTACTTC
j_gene: TRBJ2-7; abundance: -; len: 13; v_gene: TRBV5-1; d_gene: -; CDR3aa: CASRGVASYEQYF; CDR3nt: TGCGCCAGCAGGGGTGTGGCATCCTACGAGCAGTACTTC
j_gene: TRBJ2-2; abundance: -; len: 15; v_gene: TRBV9; d_gene: -; CDR3aa: CASSQGPLHTGELFF; CDR3nt: TGTGCCAGCAGCCAAGGGCCCCTTCACACCGGGGAGCTGTTTTTT
j_gene: TRBJ2-7; abundance: -; len: 15; v_gene: TRBV9; d_gene: TRBD1; CDR3aa: CASSVTPWQGDEQYF; CDR3nt: TGTGCCAGCAGCGTAACCCCTTGGCAGGGGGACGAGCAGTACTTC
j_gene: TRBJ2-5; abundance: few; len: 20; v_gene: TRBV6-2/TRBV6-3; d_gene: -; CDR3aa: CASSYCLLGTFLDIGETQYF; CDR3nt: TGTGCCAGCAGTTACTGCCTACTAGGGACGTTTCTCGACATCGGCGAGACCCAGTACTTC
j_gene: TRBJ2-5; abundance: -; len: 13; v_gene: TRBV29-1; d_gene: -; CDR3aa: CSVETVVGETQYF; CDR3nt: TGCAGCGTTGAGACAGTGGTTGGAGAGACCCAGTACTTC
j_gene: TRBJ2-1; abundance: few; len: 14; v_gene: TRBV12-3/TRBV12-4; d_gene: -; CDR3aa: CASRYRTNDYEQFF; CDR3nt: TGTGCCAGCAGGTACCGGACTAATGACTATGAGCAGTTCTTC
j_gene: TRBJ2-7; abundance: few; len: 11; v_gene: TRBV10-3; d_gene: -; CDR3aa: CATALFYEQYF; CDR3nt: TGTGCCACCGCACTTTTCTACGAGCAGTACTTC
j_gene: TRBJ2-7; abundance: few; len: 14; v_gene: TRBV6-2/TRBV6-3; d_gene: -; CDR3aa: CASSPQFGAYEQYF; CDR3nt: TGTGCCAGCAGTCCCCAATTCGGGGCCTACGAGCAGTACTTC
j_gene: TRBJ2-1; abundance: -; len: 18; v_gene: TRBV18; d_gene: TRBD2; CDR3aa: CASSPRLAGPQFYNEQFF; CDR3nt: TGTGCCAGCTCACCGAGACTAGCGGGACCCCAGTTTTACAATGAGCAGTTCTTC
j_gene: TRBJ1-6; abundance: -; len: 14; v_gene: TRBV7-9; d_gene: -; CDR3aa: CASSLGRFNSPLHF; CDR3nt: TGTGCCAGCAGCTTAGGACGGTTCAATTCACCCCTCCACTTT
j_gene: TRBJ2-7; abundance: many; len: 16; v_gene: TRBV10-3; d_gene: -; CDR3aa: CAISEPQGRNSYEQYF; CDR3nt: TGTGCCATCAGTGAGCCGCAGGGGCGGAACTCCTACGAGCAGTACTTC
j_gene: TRBJ2-1; abundance: -; len: 16; v_gene: TRBV12-3/TRBV12-4; d_gene: TRBD2; CDR3aa: CASSYPGLRTHNEQFF; CDR3nt: TGTGCCAGCAGTTATCCGGGACTAAGGACACACAATGAGCAGTTCTTC
j_gene: TRBJ2-3; abundance: few; len: 14; v_gene: TRBV10-2; d_gene: -; CDR3aa: CASIGPSGSDTQYF; CDR3nt: TGCGCCAGCATCGGGCCTAGTGGTTCAGATACGCAGTATTTT
j_gene: TRBJ1-3; abundance: few; len: 15; v_gene: TRBV12-3/TRBV12-4; d_gene: -; CDR3aa: CASSFQGFPGNTIYF; CDR3nt: TGTGCCAGCAGTTTTCAGGGATTTCCTGGAAACACCATATATTTT
j_gene: TRBJ2-1; abundance: few; len: 14; v_gene: TRBV29-1; d_gene: TRBD2; CDR3aa: CSVGFLAEYNEQFF; CDR3nt: TGCAGCGTTGGCTTCCTAGCGGAATACAATGAGCAGTTCTTC
j_gene: TRBJ2-2; abundance: few; len: 12; v_gene: TRBV6-5; d_gene: -; CDR3aa: CASRRDPGELFF; CDR3nt: TGTGCCAGCAGACGGGACCCCGGGGAGCTGTTTTTT
j_gene: TRBJ1-5; abundance: few; len: 14; v_gene: TRBV20-1; d_gene: -; CDR3aa: CSARGSGPNQPQHF; CDR3nt: TGCAGTGCTAGGGGGTCAGGCCCCAATCAGCCCCAGCATTTT
j_gene: TRBJ2-7; abundance: few; len: 15; v_gene: TRBV20-1; d_gene: -; CDR3aa: CSARDPQGFSYEQYF; CDR3nt: TGCAGTGCTAGAGACCCACAGGGATTCTCCTACGAGCAGTACTTC
j_gene: TRBJ2-6; abundance: -; len: 16; v_gene: TRBV7-2; d_gene: -; CDR3aa: CASSLGPPTGANVLTF; CDR3nt: TGTGCCAGCAGCCTGGGACCTCCTACAGGGGCCAACGTCCTGACTTTC
j_gene: TRBJ2-3; abundance: -; len: 16; v_gene: TRBV18; d_gene: TRBD2; CDR3aa: CASSPPSSGLTDTQYF; CDR3nt: TGTGCCAGCTCACCACCGTCTAGCGGTCTCACAGATACGCAGTATTTT
j_gene: TRBJ1-4; abundance: -; len: 16; v_gene: TRBV6-5; d_gene: TRBD1; CDR3aa: CASSYYTGGTNEKLFF; CDR3nt: TGTGCCAGCAGTTACTACACAGGGGGAACTAATGAAAAACTGTTTTTT
j_gene: TRBJ2-3; abundance: -; len: 12; v_gene: TRBV24-1; d_gene: -; CDR3aa: CATARGSGVQYF; CDR3nt: TGTGCCACTGCCCGGGGGTCGGGTGTGCAGTATTTT
j_gene: TRBJ2-1; abundance: -; len: 12; v_gene: TRBV7-6; d_gene: -; CDR3aa: CASSPRGMSQFF; CDR3nt: TGTGCCAGCAGCCCCCGGGGAATGAGTCAGTTCTTC
j_gene: TRBJ1-5; abundance: few; len: 14; v_gene: TRBV20-1; d_gene: TRBD1; CDR3aa: CSAVGGTGNQPQHF; CDR3nt: TGCAGTGCTGTTGGGGGGACAGGCAATCAGCCCCAGCATTTT
j_gene: TRBJ1-2; abundance: few; len: 14; v_gene: TRBV6-1; d_gene: -; CDR3aa: CASSTRDRLKGYTF; CDR3nt: TGTGCCAGCAGTACCCGCGACAGGTTGAAGGGCTACACCTTC
j_gene: TRBJ1-2; abundance: few; len: 15; v_gene: TRBV15; d_gene: TRBD1; CDR3aa: CATSTSWTGGFGYTF; CDR3nt: TGTGCCACCAGCACCTCGTGGACAGGGGGTTTTGGCTACACCTTC
j_gene: TRBJ2-1; abundance: -; len: 15; v_gene: TRBV12-3/TRBV12-4; d_gene: TRBD2; CDR3aa: CASSFSKGRGNEQFF; CDR3nt: TGTGCCAGCAGTTTTTCAAAAGGGAGGGGCAATGAGCAGTTCTTC
j_gene: TRBJ2-7; abundance: few; len: 15; v_gene: TRBV12-3/TRBV12-4; d_gene: -; CDR3aa: CASTPGWRGRYEQYF; CDR3nt: TGTGCCAGCACTCCAGGGTGGAGGGGACGCTACGAGCAGTACTTC
j_gene: TRBJ2-3; abundance: few; len: 16; v_gene: TRBV12-3/TRBV12-4; d_gene: TRBD2; CDR3aa: CASSPLAEYGTDTQYF; CDR3nt: TGTGCCAGCAGCCCCCTAGCGGAGTACGGCACAGATACGCAGTATTTT
j_gene: TRBJ1-1; abundance: many; len: 14; v_gene: TRBV25-1; d_gene: -; CDR3aa: CASSEYMSNTEAFF; CDR3nt: TGTGCCAGCAGTGAATATATGTCGAACACTGAAGCTTTCTTT
j_gene: TRBJ1-6; abundance: few; len: 14; v_gene: TRBV5-5; d_gene: TRBD1; CDR3aa: CASSLTGANSPLHF; CDR3nt: TGTGCCAGCAGCTTGACAGGGGCTAATTCACCCCTCCACTTT
j_gene: TRBJ2-7; abundance: -; len: 14; v_gene: TRBV5-1; d_gene: TRBD2; CDR3aa: CASSLPTSGSEQYF; CDR3nt: TGCGCCAGCAGCCTTCCAACTAGCGGGAGTGAGCAGTACTTC
j_gene: TRBJ2-1; abundance: -; len: 16; v_gene: TRBV12-3/TRBV12-4; d_gene: -; CDR3aa: CASRPPRQGPYNEQFF; CDR3nt: TGTGCCAGCAGGCCCCCCCGTCAGGGCCCCTACAATGAGCAGTTCTTC
j_gene: TRBJ2-5; abundance: few; len: 14; v_gene: TRBV15; d_gene: TRBD2; CDR3aa: CATSRAGGGKTQYF; CDR3nt: TGTGCCACCAGCAGAGCGGGGGGAGGGAAGACCCAGTACTTC
j_gene: TRBJ2-4; abundance: few; len: 14; v_gene: TRBV6-2/TRBV6-3; d_gene: -; CDR3aa: CASRDAVAKNIQYF; CDR3nt: TGTGCCAGCAGGGATGCCGTAGCCAAAAACATTCAGTACTTC
j_gene: TRBJ2-1; abundance: -; len: 14; v_gene: TRBV12-3/TRBV12-4; d_gene: -; CDR3aa: CASHKRGHYNEQFF; CDR3nt: TGTGCCAGCCATAAGAGGGGCCATTACAATGAGCAGTTCTTC
j_gene: TRBJ2-5; abundance: many; len: 15; v_gene: TRBV20-1; d_gene: TRBD2; CDR3aa: CSARGSTGLEETQYF; CDR3nt: TGCAGTGCTAGAGGATCAACGGGACTAGAGGAGACCCAGTACTTC
j_gene: TRBJ2-6; abundance: -; len: 18; v_gene: TRBV10-3; d_gene: TRBD1; CDR3aa: CATRGNANLLSGANVLTF; CDR3nt: TGTGCCACCAGGGGGAACGCAAACCTACTCTCTGGGGCCAACGTCCTGACTTTC
j_gene: TRBJ2-1; abundance: -; len: 16; v_gene: TRBV5-1; d_gene: TRBD1; CDR3aa: CASSLEDRPSYNEQFF; CDR3nt: TGCGCCAGCAGCCTAGAGGACAGGCCCTCATACAATGAGCAGTTCTTC
j_gene: TRBJ2-1; abundance: many; len: 13; v_gene: TRBV14; d_gene: -; CDR3aa: CASSLLVYNEQFF; CDR3nt: TGTGCCAGCAGCCTGCTCGTATACAATGAGCAGTTCTTC